The clone carrying this TCR beta chain was seen only a few times. A J-beta primer mix and a sample-barcoded 5' primer were used in a second PCR of roughly 6 to 11 cycles. TCRdb fed the 5' RACE reads into MiXCR, producing one record per CDR3 protein. The sample shows hundreds of thousands of distinct CDR3 sequences, 20% to 30% of them seen only once. Germline-derived CDR1 and CDR2 are SGHTA and FQGNSA. The CDR3 consists of 14 residues. The V and J ends lost 5 bases and 5 bases respectively, with 15 bases between them. The data belong to a study of blood T cells in healthy people across ages. The sample was also reused in another study, on T cells of mothers and their children. That work adds: Among related mother-child pairs, overlap was slightly higher than in unrelated pairs, though not significantly.

Sequences were obtained from blood. The rearrangement uses TRBV7-2 and TRBJ2-5, with a possible D match to TRBD1 (6 bases). The source of this sequence is a boy aged 5-17 years in good health. The CDR3 loop is CASSPQGGYETQYF. CDR3 bases: TGTGCCAGCAGCCCGCAAGGGGGTTACGAGACCCAGTACTTC. The variable domain in full, completed from reference TRBV7-2 and TRBJ2-5, reads GAGVSQSPSNKVTEKGKDVELRCDPISGHTALYWYRQSLGQGLEFLIYFQGNSAPDKSGLPSDRFSAERTGGSVSTLTIQRTQQEDSAVYLCASSPQGGYETQYFGPGTRLLVL.